The 21 T cell receptor beta chains given below trace back to one sample, sequenced in a study of T-cell reconstitution after alpha-beta-depleted transplantation in children listed by TCRdb under 2016. The receptor library was made with PCR. The listed sequencing device is Illumina HiSeq 2500. To normalize quantification of the TCRbeta repertoire, the TCR libraries were built with molecular barcoding that relied on unique molecular identifiers. TCRdb itself trimmed the public reads at Q25 with fastp, ran MiXCR and retained productive beta chains. For every CDR3 protein sequence, its rows merge into one entry that carries the most common genes and DNA. Here the sample has 250,000 to 350,000 distinct CDR3 sequences; more than 9% occur a single time. Jointly, the top ten make up roughly a tenth of the sample. The sequenced sample was PBMCs from the stem cell graft donor, obtained from the stem cell graft. All receptors come from a human donor who donated a stem cell graft to a child with SCID.

The chain has TRBV4-1 and TRBJ1-2, with no clear D. The CDR3 length is 15 residues. Looked up from germline, CDR1 is MGHRA and CDR2 is YSYEKL. The germline V and J ends were trimmed by 0 bases and 1 base, with 9 bases remaining between them. CDR3 region: CASSQDNSNNYGYTF. In DNA form, the CDR3 reads TGCGCCAGCAGCCAAGACAACTCGAATAACTATGGCTACACCTTC.

This clonotype has more than one count but fewer than ten. The chain couples TRBV20-1 to TRBJ2-5, with no clear D. CDR1 and CDR2 from the germline V gene are DFQATT and SNEGSKA (reference sequence). CDR3 length: 11 residues. The CDR3 DNA reads as TGCGGCTTCGTCAACCAAGAGACCCAGTACTTC. Protein: CGFVNQETQYF.

The rearrangement uses TRBV20-1 and TRBJ1-1; no clear D gene. Germline V gives CDR1 DFQATT, CDR2 SNEGSKA (reference sequence). V gave up 3 bases and J gave up 1 base, with 9 bases separating them. The CDR3 spans 13 residues. This CDR3 reads CSASRTKNTEAFF. CDR3 DNA sequence: TGCAGTGCTAGCCGAACAAAGAACACTGAAGCTTTCTTT.

This clonotype showed up just a few times. The chain combines TRBV6-1 with TRBJ2-1, with D possibly matching TRBD2 (6 bases). CDR1 is MNHNS and CDR2 is SASEGT in the germline V gene. The CDR3 runs 14 residues. Trimming cost V 9 bases and J 0 bases, with 12 bases left between them. The CDR3 here is CASRTTPSYNEQFF. The CDR3 bases are TGTGCCAGTAGGACTACACCCTCCTACAATGAGCAGTTCTTC.

This chain joins TRBV20-1 and TRBJ2-5; TRBD2 is a possible D gene (5 bases). Germline CDR1 DFQATT, CDR2 SNEGSKA (reference sequence). Trimming took off 6 bases at V and 2 bases at J, with 16 bases between the two ends. The CDR3 covers 14 residues. This CDR3 reads CSAKGGRGQETQYF. CDR3 DNA sequence: TGCAGTGCAAAGGGTGGCCGGGGACAAGAGACCCAGTACTTC.

This clonotype appeared many times. The CDR3 nucleotides read TGTGCCAGCAGGGGGACAAGGAACACTAGCACAGATACGCAGTATTTT. Its protein product is CASRGTRNTSTDTQYF. The chain is built from TRBV12-3 or TRBV12-4 and TRBJ2-3; D perhaps matches TRBD1 (6 bases). Trimming cost V 6 bases and J 0 bases, with 16 bases left between them. This CDR3 contains 16 residues.

Concerning this clonotype itself: At one boundary the junction diverges from the germline segment, which might be a read error. The chain employs TRBV20-1 and TRBJ2-3; 9 bases are a match to TRBD2. Germline values: CDR1 DFQATT, CDR2 SNEGSKA (reference sequence). The CDR3 spans 16 residues. The CDR3 here is CSARDMASGDTNTQYF. Written as DNA, the CDR3 is TGCAGTGCTAGAGATATGGCTAGCGGGGACACAAATACGCAGTATTTT.

This clonotype has a handful of counts. The rearrangement joins TRBV12-3 or TRBV12-4 to TRBJ2-3; TRBD1 matches at 10 bases. CDR3 size: 15 residues. Losses at the gene ends were 5 bases for V and 4 bases for J; bases not matched to a gene: 6. The CDR3 sequence is CASSPRTGGSDTQYF. The CDR3 region has the DNA TGTGCCAGCAGTCCGAGGACAGGGGGATCAGATACGCAGTATTTT.

This chain connects TRBV5-1 to TRBJ2-1; maybe TRBD2 (5 bases). The germline CDR1 and CDR2 sequences are SGHRS and YFSETQ. The V and J ends lost 0 bases and 8 bases respectively, with 15 bases between them. CDR3 length equals 15 residues. The CDR3 reads CASSLEPLDFDEQFF. The CDR3 DNA reads as TGCGCCAGCAGCTTGGAACCACTAGATTTCGATGAGCAGTTCTTC.

This sequence joins TRBV20-1 and TRBJ2-2; 8 bases fit TRBD2. V trimming: 3 bases; J trimming: 7 bases; junction bases outside the gene matches: 13. The V gene's germline CDR1 is DFQATT and CDR2 SNEGSKA (reference sequence). The CDR3 has 16 amino acids. CDR3 DNA sequence: TGCAGTGCTAGGGCCCCTTCGGGGGGGCAAGGCGGGGAGCTGTTTTTT. Translating gives CSARAPSGGQGGELFF.

This clonotype was seen a few times. This chain uses TRBV5-1 with TRBJ2-2; D unclear. Germline-derived CDR1 and CDR2 are SGHRS and YFSETQ. Between the trimmed V and J ends, which lost 2 bases and 5 bases, there was a span of 10 bases. The CDR3 is 14 residues long. The CDR3, as DNA: TGCGCCAGCAGCTTTGGGTCTTCTACCGGGGAGCTGTTTTTT. It specifies CASSFGSSTGELFF.

This clonotype has a handful of counts. The chain combines TRBV11-2 with TRBJ1-2, with D possibly being TRBD1 (6 bases). This CDR3 has 17 residues. V was cut by 5 bases and J by 0 bases, with 19 bases left in between. CDR1 SGHAT and CDR2 FQNNGV come from the germline V gene. As DNA, the CDR3 is TGTGCCAGCAGCCAAAGACCGGGACATCCCTCTAACTATGGCTACACCTTC. Its protein is CASSQRPGHPSNYGYTF.

This clonotype was counted between two and nine times. This chain links TRBV6-2 or TRBV6-3 with TRBJ2-3; 10 bases are a match to TRBD2. The V segment lost 6 bases and the J segment 4 bases; nucleotides outside the gene matches: 13. Looked up from germline, CDR1 is MNHEY and CDR2 is SVGEGT. The CDR3 extends over 17 amino acids. The CDR3 DNA sequence: TGTGCCAGCAGCCTCGCGAGCGGGGGGGCCTCGGCAGATACGCAGTATTTT. Translating it yields CASSLASGGASADTQYF.

This clonotype was picked up many times. V gene TRBV12-3 or TRBV12-4 combines with J gene TRBJ2-7; 9 bases fit TRBD1. CDR3 size: 15 residues. Trimming took 4 bases from V and 3 from J; bases not matched to a gene: 7. The CDR3, as DNA: TGTGCCAGCAGTTCCCTTGGGACAGGGAACTACGAGCAGTACTTC. Translation: CASSSLGTGNYEQYF.

Ten or more counts support this clonotype. The gene calls are TRBV5-6 and TRBJ1-3; the D is unclear. Germline CDR1 and CDR2: SGHDT and YYEEEE. Trimming took 2 bases from V and 0 from J, leaving 9 bases between them. CDR3 length: 15 amino acids. DNA for the CDR3: TGTGCCAGCAGCTTACTTGGGGACTCTGGAAACACCATATATTTT. Its translation: CASSLLGDSGNTIYF.

V gene TRBV20-1 combines with J gene TRBJ2-2, with D perhaps matching TRBD2 (5 bases). The CDR3 contains 14 residues. Trimming cost V 3 bases and J 2 bases, with 10 bases left between them. Germline CDR1 reads DFQATT; CDR2 reads SNEGSKA (reference sequence). The CDR3 region is CSASGELNTGELFF. The CDR3 DNA is TGCAGTGCTAGCGGGGAATTAAACACCGGGGAGCTGTTTTTT.

In its sample, this clonotype was seen many times. The chain joins TRBV3-1 to TRBJ2-3; D tentatively reads TRBD1 or TRBD2 (5 bases each). This CDR3 region has 13 residues. Germline CDR1 LGHDT, CDR2 YNNKEL (reference sequence). V lost 6 bases and J lost 6, with 13 bases in between. DNA of the CDR3: TGTGCCAGCAGGAGGGGCAAGGCGGATACGCAGTATTTT. Protein product: CASRRGKADTQYF.

V gene TRBV3-1 combines with J gene TRBJ2-3; the D gene is possibly TRBD1 (6 bases). From germline, CDR1 is LGHDT and CDR2 YNNKEL (reference sequence). Trimming removed 10 bases from V and 7 bases from J, with 24 bases in between. This CDR3 is 15 amino acids long. CDR3 sequence (DNA): TGTGCCACCTCCAAGCAGGTCCCAGGGACACATACGCAGTATTTT. Translating gives CATSKQVPGTHTQYF.

Only a few counts were recorded for this clonotype. The gene calls are TRBV15 and TRBJ2-7, with TRBD2 as a possible D gene (6 bases). In germline, CDR1 is LNHNV, CDR2 YYDKDF (reference sequence). The CDR3 sequence is 17 residues long. V lost 5 bases and J lost 4, with 24 bases in between. CDR3 in amino acids: CATSQRAEGGVWYEQYF. In nucleotides, the CDR3 is TGTGCCACCAGCCAGCGGGCAGAGGGAGGAGTGTGGTACGAGCAGTACTTC. Full variable domain (remainder filled in from reference TRBV15 and TRBJ2-7): DAMVIQNPRYQVTQFGKPVTLSCSQTLNHNVMYWYQQKSSQAPKLLFHYYDKDFNNEADTPDNFQSRRPNTSFCFLDIRSPGLGDTAMYLCATSQRAEGGVWYEQYFGPGTRLTVT.

The chain employs TRBV10-1 and TRBJ2-7; D may be TRBD2 (6 bases). The CDR3 has 14 residues. The V gene lost 3 bases and the J gene lost 0 bases, with 9 bases spanning the gap. Germline V gene data show CDR1 as WNHNN and CDR2 as SYGVQD (reference sequence). This chain's CDR3 is CASSDEDYSYEQYF. The CDR3 DNA sequence: TGCGCCAGCAGTGATGAGGACTACTCCTACGAGCAGTACTTC.

The CDR3, as DNA: TGCAGTGCTAGGGGACAGCCCTACGAGCAGTACTTC. Translated: CSARGQPYEQYF. The chain combines TRBV20-1 with TRBJ2-7, with 7 bases fitting TRBD1. V lost 3 bases, J lost 2 bases, and 1 base stayed unmatched. Germline V CDR1 and CDR2: DFQATT, SNEGSKA (reference sequence). CDR3 size: 12 residues.